This record concerns one T cell receptor beta chain sequence. Its antigen remains unidentified. This CDR3 is built from 13 residues. Between the trimmed V and J ends, which lost 0 bases and 5 bases, there was a span of 8 bases. Germline V lookup: CDR1 SGDLS, CDR2 YYNGEE. This sample is part of a study of T-cell reconstitution after alpha-beta-depleted transplantation in children. Findings of the study overall: Roughly two months post-transplant, alpha-beta T cells reportedly originated from several hundred graft clones that had expanded. T-cell counts and diversity at one year following transplant were attributed mainly to newly produced T cells.

The library targeted TCRbeta and was prepared with unique molecular identifiers. MiXCR was run by TCRdb on the PCR reads, yielding one entry per CDR3 protein. The sample consists of nearly 350,000 distinct CDR3 sequences, around 15% of them appearing once. The J gene is TRBJ1-1, the V gene TRBV9; D is unresolved. The TCR sequence derives from a male patient aged 2 to 10 who had a stem cell transplant for acute lymphoblastic leukemia, so the T cells may come from the graft donor. Here the sequenced sample was PBMCs, mostly from graft donor cells, taken 360 days after TCRalphabeta/CD19-depleted stem cell transplant. Written as DNA, the CDR3 is TGTGCCAGCAGCGTAGACTGGGGAACTGAAGCTTTCTTT. Translating gives CASSVDWGTEAFF.